This TCR beta chain is drawn from a study of T cell changes during pregnancy in multiple sclerosis. CDR3 length: 15 amino acids. V gave up 7 bases and J gave up 8 bases, with 20 bases separating them. Germline CDR1 is SEHNR and CDR2 is FQNEAQ (reference sequence). Produced via immunoSEQ multiplex PCR; TCRdb's table is partial and in-frame only. Of 50,000 to 75,000 clones in the sample, 91% were seen once. The sequence was obtained from a female donor in good health, enrolled as a control in a pregnancy study. The sample consisted of peripheral blood, taken in the third trimester of pregnancy. The rearrangement uses TRBV7-9 and TRBJ1-4; D might be TRBD1 (6 bases). This chain's CDR3 is CASNREGGAAEKLFF. CDR3 DNA sequence: TGTGCCAGCAACCGAGAAGGGGGTGCGGCCGAAAAACTGTTTTTT. The whole variable domain, remainder taken from reference TRBV7-9 and TRBJ1-4, is DTGVSQNPRHKITKRGQNVTFRCDPISEHNRLYWYRQTLGQGPEFLTYFQNEAQLEKSRLLSDRFSAERPKGSFSTLEIQRTEQGDSAMYLCASNREGGAAEKLFFGSGTQLSVL.